Listed here is a single T cell receptor beta chain. Trimming removed 5 bases from V and 3 bases from J; junction bases left unmatched: 6. The germline V gene has CDR1 SGHTA and CDR2 FQGNSA. The CDR3 covers 16 residues. Methods used by the authors: Amplified reference gene primers provided the basis for estimating nucleated cell counts. The data were produced by immunoSEQ multiplex PCR, yet TCRdb's version contains in-frame clones alone and is incomplete. Clonal size and the V and J genes are those of that table, whereas D and trimming came from the DNA. The table shows about 180,000 clones, with roughly 86% occurring only once. The source of the sample is a study of blood T cell repertoires in COVID-19. For the study at large: The samples span acute and convalescent COVID-19 from the United States, Italy and Spain. PBMCs, B-cell-depleted T cells, or T cells were the source of the cDNA or gDNA that made up the material.

This chain connects TRBV7-2 to TRBJ1-6; 8 bases agree with TRBD1. This clonotype originated in a middle-aged man with active or convalescent COVID-19. Material for sequencing was peripheral blood. The CDR3 DNA reads TGTGCCAGCAGCCCCCGGACAGGGCTCTATAATTCACCCCTCCACTTT. It encodes CASSPRTGLYNSPLHF.